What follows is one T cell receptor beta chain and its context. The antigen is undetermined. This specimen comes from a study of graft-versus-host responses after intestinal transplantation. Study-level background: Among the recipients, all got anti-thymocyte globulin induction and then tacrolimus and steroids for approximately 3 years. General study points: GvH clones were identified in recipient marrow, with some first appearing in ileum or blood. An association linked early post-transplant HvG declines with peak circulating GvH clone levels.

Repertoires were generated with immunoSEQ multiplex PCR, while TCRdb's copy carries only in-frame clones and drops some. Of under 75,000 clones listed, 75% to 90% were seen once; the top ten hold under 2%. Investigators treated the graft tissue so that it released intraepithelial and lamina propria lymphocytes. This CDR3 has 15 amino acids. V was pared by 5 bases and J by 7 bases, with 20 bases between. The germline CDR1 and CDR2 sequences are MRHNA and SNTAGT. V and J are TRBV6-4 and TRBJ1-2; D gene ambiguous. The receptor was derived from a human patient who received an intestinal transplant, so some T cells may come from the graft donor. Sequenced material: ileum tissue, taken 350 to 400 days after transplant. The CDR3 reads CASSHEGFDQRGYTF. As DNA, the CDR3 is TGTGCCAGCAGTCACGAGGGATTCGATCAACGTGGCTACACCTTC.